Each of the 31 T cell receptor beta chains below was sequenced from the same sample in a study of shared clonotypes between healthy human individuals. The assay was immunoSEQ multiplex PCR, and TCRdb's table has in-frame clones only and misses some. Of about 730,000 clones detected, 72% appear once; the ten largest clones hold roughly 1.8%. Sequencing input: memory CD4+ T cells sorted from blood. Subset indicated: CD45RA-negative fraction. The receptor set was obtained from a woman aged 30 to 39 in good health.

The genes are TRBV6-4 and TRBJ1-1; unclear D gene. The CDR3 is made up of 14 amino acids. CDR1 and CDR2 (germline): MRHNA, SNTAGT. Trimming left V 1 base short and J 2 bases short, with 8 bases between. The CDR3 DNA reads as TGTGCCAGCAGTGACTACCTGGGAAACACTGAAGCTTTCTTT. Translation: CASSDYLGNTEAFF.

The CDR3 here is CASSSDRTKTQYF. In DNA, the CDR3 is TGTGCCAGCAGCTCGGATCGGACGAAGACGCAGTACTTC. The V call is TRBV7-8, the J call TRBJ2-7; no clear D gene. This CDR3 has 13 residues. In germline, CDR1 is SGHVS, CDR2 FQNEAQ. V was shortened by 4 bases and J by 9 bases, with 16 bases between the two germline ends.

The rearrangement uses TRBV5-1 and TRBJ2-5; the match to TRBD2 covers 13 bases. The CDR3 is 17 amino acids. V dropped 1 base and J dropped 2; count of bases not matched to a gene: 5. Germline lookup yields CDR1 SGHRS and CDR2 YFSETQ. For the CDR3, the DNA is TGCGCCAGCAGCTTGACTAGCGGGAGGGTTCGGCAAGAGACCCAGTACTTC. Translated: CASSLTSGRVRQETQYF.

The rearrangement uses TRBV18 and TRBJ2-7, with D perhaps matching TRBD2 (6 bases). CDR3 length: 15 amino acids. Germline values: CDR1 KGHSH, CDR2 LQKENI. V was cut by 2 bases and J by 0 bases, with 11 bases left in between. Written as DNA, the CDR3 is TGTGCCAGCTCACCAATGCGGGACTCCTCCTACGAGCAGTACTTC. It codes for CASSPMRDSSYEQYF.

CDR3 DNA sequence: TGTGCCAGCTCACCGGTACAGGGTACAGACGAGCAGTACTTC. Its protein product is CASSPVQGTDEQYF. V and J are TRBV18 and TRBJ2-7; D might be TRBD1 (6 bases). CDR1 and CDR2 (germline): KGHSH, LQKENI. Trimming removed 3 bases at V and 5 bases at J, with 14 bases between. CDR3 size: 14 residues.

This chain links TRBV28 with TRBJ1-5, with 7 bases matching TRBD1. In germline, CDR1 is MDHEN, CDR2 SYDVKM. The V gene end was trimmed by 6 bases and the J gene end by 3 bases; junction bases not matched to a gene: 5. The CDR3 totals 14 residues. The CDR3 region has the DNA TGTGCCAGCAGATCGGGACAGTTCAATCAGCCCCAGCATTTT. Encoded protein: CASRSGQFNQPQHF. The full variable domain, completed using reference TRBV28 and TRBJ1-5, is DVKVTQSSRYLVKRTGEKVFLECVQDMDHENMFWYRQDPGLGLRLIYFSYDVKMKEKGDIPEGYSVSREKKERFSLILESASTNQTSMYLCASRSGQFNQPQHFGDGTRLSIL.

In nucleotides, the CDR3 is TGTGCCAGCAGTTTATTTAACGGGATAGGCTACACCTTC. Amino acids: CASSLFNGIGYTF. The J gene is TRBJ1-2, the V gene TRBV28; no firm D call. CDR3 size: 13 residues. Germline V lookup: CDR1 MDHEN, CDR2 SYDVKM. V lost 1 base to trimming and J lost 8 bases, with 11 bases between them.

The chain recombines TRBV6-6 with TRBJ1-5; 7 nucleotides line up with TRBD1. V shed 4 bases, J shed 0 bases, and the junction held 3 bases outside the gene matches. Germline V CDR1 and CDR2: MNHNY, SVGAGI (reference sequence). This CDR3 contains 15 residues. This chain's CDR3 is CASSLQGISNQPQHF. The CDR3, as DNA: TGTGCCAGCAGTTTACAGGGGATTAGCAATCAGCCCCAGCATTTT.

There are a few counts of this clone. The rearrangement joins TRBV5-5 to TRBJ1-2; TRBD1 aligns across 7 bases. Germline V gene lookup returns CDR1 SGHKS and CDR2 YYEKEE (reference sequence). V lost 4 bases to trimming and J lost 4 bases; unmatched junction nucleotides: 13. The CDR3 contains 16 residues. Written as DNA, the CDR3 is TGTGCCAGCAGCCCGTACGACAGGGCACAGTCCTATGGCTACACCTTC. Translating it yields CASSPYDRAQSYGYTF.

This chain joins TRBV5-1 and TRBJ1-2; D is uncertain. The V gene's germline CDR1 is SGHRS and CDR2 YFSETQ. V was trimmed by 0 bases and J by 7 bases, leaving 13 bases between them. This CDR3 has 14 residues. CDR3 region: CASSLGENSAGYTF. The CDR3 DNA reads as TGCGCCAGCAGCTTGGGTGAGAACTCGGCTGGCTACACCTTC.

This clone was observed a few times. The genes are TRBV30 and TRBJ1-3; D unresolved. The V end was cut by 2 bases, the J end by 3 bases, with 8 bases between. The CDR3 extends over 13 amino acids. From germline, CDR1 is GTSNPN and CDR2 SVGIG (reference sequence). CDR3 nucleotides: TGTGCCTGGAGTTGGGTGGGTGGAAACACCATATATTTT. Protein product: CAWSWVGGNTIYF.

The V call is TRBV30, the J call TRBJ2-3; D uncertain. Trimming removed 1 base from V and 4 bases from J, with 12 bases in between. The CDR3 sequence is 14 residues long. Germline V gene lookup returns CDR1 GTSNPN and CDR2 SVGIG (reference sequence). CDR3 protein: CAWSGSLEADTQYF. The CDR3 DNA reads TGTGCCTGGAGTGGGTCCTTGGAAGCAGATACGCAGTATTTT.

The chain combines TRBV18 with TRBJ1-1; D is uncertain. This CDR3 region has 15 residues. CDR1 KGHSH and CDR2 LQKENI come from the germline V gene. Trimming shortened V by 3 bases and J by 3 bases, and 14 bases separated the two germline ends. CDR3 loop: CASSPLDTAYTEAFF. CDR3 DNA sequence: TGTGCCAGCTCACCCCTTGATACGGCTTACACTGAAGCTTTCTTT.

About this clone: Other nucleotide sequences from this sample produce the same CDR3. The V gene is TRBV18, the J gene TRBJ2-7; D may be TRBD1 (6 bases). V lost 1 base, J lost 2 bases, and 9 bases lay in between. Germline V gene data show CDR1 as KGHSH and CDR2 as LQKENI. CDR3 length: 14 residues. For the CDR3, the DNA is TGTGCCAGCTCACCACGTCAGGGGACCTACGAGCAGTACTTC. The encoded protein is CASSPRQGTYEQYF.

The J gene is TRBJ2-6, the V gene TRBV13; the match to TRBD1 covers 12 bases. V lost 7 bases and J lost 8; bases outside the gene matches: 9. The CDR3 is 16 amino acids. From germline, CDR1 is PRHDT and CDR2 FYEKMQ (reference sequence). The CDR3 protein is CASTPGTGGKTNVLTF. Here the CDR3 DNA reads TGTGCCAGCACCCCCGGGACAGGGGGCAAGACCAACGTCCTGACTTTC.

The rearrangement joins TRBV5-6 to TRBJ1-5, with D maybe TRBD1 (6 bases). Trimming cost V 5 bases and J 7 bases, with 19 bases left between them. Germline V gene sequence: CDR1 SGHDT, CDR2 YYEEEE. The CDR3 sequence is 15 residues long. Written as DNA, the CDR3 is TGTGCCAGCAGTCAATACTCCAGGGGTTTCCAGCCCCAGCATTTT. It specifies CASSQYSRGFQPQHF.

This clone was observed a few times. The chain combines TRBV27 with TRBJ2-1; the D gene is possibly TRBD2 (6 bases). This CDR3 is 17 amino acids long. V shed 2 bases and J shed 6 bases, with 20 bases lying between them. Germline V lookup: CDR1 MNHEY, CDR2 SMNVEV (reference sequence). The CDR3 DNA follows: TGTGCCAGCAGTTTAAGGATGCGGGGTACTCTTCGCAATGAGCAGTTCTTC. As protein: CASSLRMRGTLRNEQFF.

The V gene is TRBV10-3, the J gene TRBJ1-1; D unclear. The germline V and J ends were trimmed by 4 bases and 5 bases, with 14 bases remaining between them. Per the germline V gene, CDR1 is ENHRY and CDR2 is SYGVKD. The CDR3 is 14 residues long. The CDR3 region has the DNA TGTGCCATCAGTGCATCGGACGCGGCAACTGAAGCTTTCTTT. It is translated as CAISASDAATEAFF.

CDR3 sequence: CASSFGTGDTEAFF. The CDR3 DNA is TGTGCCAGCAGCTTTGGGACAGGGGACACTGAAGCTTTCTTT. The chain recombines TRBV7-8 with TRBJ1-1; 10 bases are shared with TRBD1. J lost 3 bases, V lost 3 bases, and 1 base had no gene match. CDR3 length equals 14 residues. CDR1 and CDR2 (germline): SGHVS, FQNEAQ.

The V and J genes are TRBV7-9 and TRBJ1-3; 8 bases are shared with TRBD1. The germline V gene encodes CDR1 SEHNR and CDR2 FQNEAQ (reference sequence). The CDR3 contains 15 residues. V was pared by 5 bases and J by 4 bases, with 7 bases of the junction left unmatched. CDR3 DNA: TGTGCCAGCAGCCAGGACAGGGAAGGAGGAAACACCATATATTTT. Protein: CASSQDREGGNTIYF.

The chain has TRBV9 and TRBJ1-6, with no clear D. Germline CDR1 is SGDLS and CDR2 is YYNGEE. V was cut by 3 bases and J by 7 bases, with 11 bases left in between. The CDR3 is 14 residues long. DNA of the CDR3: TGTGCCAGCAGCGGGGTGACGGTGAATTCACCCCTCCACTTT. Translating gives CASSGVTVNSPLHF.

This clone was found many times. This chain links TRBV9 with TRBJ2-2; 12 bases agree with TRBD2. The CDR3 covers 16 residues. Trimming took 4 bases from V and 5 from J; bases not matched to a gene: 6. CDR1 and CDR2 (germline): SGDLS, YYNGEE. The CDR3 nucleotides are TGTGCCAGCAGCAAACTAGCGGGAGGCGGTACCGGGGAGCTGTTTTTT. It is translated as CASSKLAGGGTGELFF.

The chain carries TRBV21-1 and TRBJ2-1; TRBD2 is taken as the D call from the table, unchecked against the DNA. TRBV21-1 is annotated as a pseudogene. The CDR3 spans 17 residues. CDR3 region: CAIHYVAGPPSYNEQFF. In nucleotides, the CDR3 is TGTGCCATCCATTATGTCGCGGGCCCTCCCTCCTACAATGAGCAGTTCTTC.

V usage is TRBV27 and J usage is TRBJ2-3; D gene uncertain. Germline values: CDR1 MNHEY, CDR2 SMNVEV (reference sequence). Trimming removed 0 bases at V and 8 bases at J, with 12 bases between. This CDR3 is 14 amino acids long. For the CDR3, the DNA is TGTGCCAGCAGTTTATCGTGGCAGGCGTTTACGCAGTATTTT. This codes for CASSLSWQAFTQYF.

The chain carries TRBV28 and TRBJ2-5, with unresolved D. The J call may be incorrect, as the DNA end agrees better with TRBJ2-7. The CDR3 has 13 residues. Germline values: CDR1 MDHEN, CDR2 SYDVKM. CDR3 amino acids: CASSFGPTYEQYF. CDR3 DNA: TGTGCCAGCAGTTTTGGGCCCACCTACGAGCAGTACTTC.

This rearrangement joins TRBV29-1 to TRBJ2-7; D perhaps matches TRBD1 (6 bases). The CDR3 totals 12 residues. The germline gives CDR1 SQVTM, CDR2 ANQGSEA. V lost 8 bases, J lost 3 bases, and 14 bases lay in between. CDR3 sequence: CSIVQDSYEQYF. The DNA for the CDR3 is TGCAGCATCGTACAGGACAGCTACGAGCAGTACTTC.

J is TRBJ2-3 and V is TRBV7-3; D is ambiguous. Germline values: CDR1 SGHTA, CDR2 FQGTGA. The CDR3 covers 14 residues. Deletions cut 5 bases from V and 3 bases from J, with 12 bases between. The CDR3 region has the DNA TGTGCCAGCAGCCTAGACCGCAGGACAGATACGCAGTATTTT. It codes for CASSLDRRTDTQYF.

The rearrangement links TRBV13 to TRBJ2-7; D tentatively reads TRBD1 or TRBD2 (6 bases each). V dropped 7 bases and J dropped 3 bases, with 19 bases sitting between them. The CDR3 consists of 15 residues. Germline V gene data show CDR1 as PRHDT and CDR2 as FYEKMQ (reference sequence). The CDR3 loop is CASTHEGGHSYEQYF. The CDR3 DNA is TGTGCCAGCACCCACGAGGGGGGACACAGCTACGAGCAGTACTTC.

The V gene is TRBV27, the J gene TRBJ1-4, with a tentative D call TRBD1 (5 bases). This CDR3 is built from 16 residues. Trimming left V 6 bases short and J 6 bases short, with 20 bases between. In germline, CDR1 is MNHEY, CDR2 SMNVEV (reference sequence). The CDR3, as DNA: TGTGCCAGCAGATTCAGACAGTTCGACGGGTATGAAAAACTGTTTTTT. Protein: CASRFRQFDGYEKLFF. Drawing the rest from reference TRBV27 and TRBJ1-4, the complete variable domain is EAQVTQNPRYLITVTGKKLTVTCSQNMNHEYMSWYRQDPGLGLRQIYYSMNVEVTDKGDVPEGYKVSRKEKRNFPLILESPSPNQTSLYFCASRFRQFDGYEKLFFGSGTQLSVL.

The table lists this clone with a count of one. The chain combines TRBV2 with TRBJ2-2; TRBD2 aligns across 9 bases. V trimming: 3 bases; J trimming: 4 bases; junction bases outside the gene matches: 3. Germline assignment: CDR1 SNHLY and CDR2 FYNNEI. This CDR3 spans 15 amino acids. The CDR3 region has the DNA TGTGCCAGCAGTGATAGACTAGCGGCCACCGGGGAGCTGTTTTTT. Residues: CASSDRLAATGELFF.

This clone was seen only once. The chain uses TRBV5-1 and TRBJ2-2, with 9 bases aligning to TRBD2. The junction had 12 bases not matched to a gene; V was cut back by 2 bases and J by 7 bases. Germline CDR1 SGHRS, CDR2 YFSETQ. This CDR3 region has 17 residues. The CDR3 coding sequence is TGCGCCAGCAGCTTTTCCCGCGGGAGGGCCGTAGACGGGGAGCTGTTTTTT. It translates to CASSFSRGRAVDGELFF.